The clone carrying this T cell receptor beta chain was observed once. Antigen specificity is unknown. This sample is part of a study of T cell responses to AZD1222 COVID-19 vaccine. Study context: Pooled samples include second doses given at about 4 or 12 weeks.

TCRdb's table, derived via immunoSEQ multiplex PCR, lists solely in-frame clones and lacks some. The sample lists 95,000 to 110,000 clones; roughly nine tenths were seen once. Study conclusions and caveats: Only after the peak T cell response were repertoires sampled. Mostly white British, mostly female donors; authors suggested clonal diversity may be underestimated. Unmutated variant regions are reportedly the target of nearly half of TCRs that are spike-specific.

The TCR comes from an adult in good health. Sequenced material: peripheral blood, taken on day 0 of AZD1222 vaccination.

The CDR3 reads CASSLGTSGVHNEQFF. In DNA form, the CDR3 reads TGTGCCAGCAGCTTAGGGACTAGCGGGGTTCACAATGAGCAGTTCTTC. The V and J genes are TRBV11-3 and TRBJ2-1; 12 bases fit TRBD2. Germline lookup yields CDR1 SGHNT and CDR2 YENEEA. This CDR3 comprises 16 residues. V lost 1 base to trimming and J lost 5 bases; unmatched junction nucleotides: 3.